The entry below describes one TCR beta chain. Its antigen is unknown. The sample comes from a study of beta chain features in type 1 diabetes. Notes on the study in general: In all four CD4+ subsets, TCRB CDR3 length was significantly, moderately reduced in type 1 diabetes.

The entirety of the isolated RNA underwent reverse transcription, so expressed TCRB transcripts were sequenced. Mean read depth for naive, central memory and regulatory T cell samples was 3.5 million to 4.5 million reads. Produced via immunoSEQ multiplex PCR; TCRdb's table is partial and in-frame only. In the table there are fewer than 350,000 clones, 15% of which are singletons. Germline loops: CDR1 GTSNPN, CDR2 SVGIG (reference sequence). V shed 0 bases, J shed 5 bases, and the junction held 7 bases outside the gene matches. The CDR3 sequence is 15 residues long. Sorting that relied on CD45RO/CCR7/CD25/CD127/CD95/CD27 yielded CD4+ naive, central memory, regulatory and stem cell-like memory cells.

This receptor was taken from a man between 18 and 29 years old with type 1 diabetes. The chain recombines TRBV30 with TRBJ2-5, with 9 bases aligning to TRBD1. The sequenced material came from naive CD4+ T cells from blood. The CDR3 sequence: CAWSVRGQGMETQYF. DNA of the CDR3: TGTGCCTGGAGTGTCCGCGGACAGGGGATGGAGACCCAGTACTTC.